The 26 T cell receptor beta chains below all came from one sample that was sequenced in a study of cytomegalovirus exposure and HLA in healthy donors. Vbeta (60) and Jbeta (13) primers were used in the PCR. Repertoires were generated with immunoSEQ multiplex PCR, while TCRdb's copy carries only in-frame clones and drops some. This table has under 200,000 clones, 70% to 80% appearing once. The material sequenced was PBMCs. These receptors originate from a man aged 25 to 40 in good health and CMV-seronegative.

In its sample, this clone was seen once. The chain couples TRBV30 to TRBJ1-4; 7 bases are shared with TRBD1. In germline, CDR1 is GTSNPN, CDR2 SVGIG (reference sequence). CDR3 length: 12 residues. Unmatched junction bases numbered 4, after V lost 7 bases and J lost 5 bases. This CDR3 is CASTGLNEKLFF. The CDR3 DNA sequence: TGTGCCTCGACAGGGCTAAATGAAAAACTGTTTTTT.

Concerning this clone: At one end the junction does not follow the germline gene, possibly because of a read error. This chain uses TRBV4-3 with TRBJ1-5; 9 bases fit TRBD1. The length of the CDR3 is 13 residues. Germline V gives CDR1 LGHNA, CDR2 YSLEER. The CDR3 sequence: CASSRERDRANNF. The CDR3, as DNA: TGCGCCAGCAGCCGGGAACGGGACAGGGCTAACAATTTT.

This chain links TRBV7-2 with TRBJ2-5, with TRBD1 matching over 7 bases. There are 17 residues in the CDR3. V trimming: 2 bases; J trimming: 1 base; junction bases outside the gene matches: 10. In germline, CDR1 is SGHTA, CDR2 FQGNSA. CDR3 residues: CASSLRRQGVFQETQYF. The CDR3 DNA reads TGTGCCAGCAGCTTAAGGCGGCAGGGGGTTTTCCAAGAGACCCAGTACTTC.

This chain links TRBV2 with TRBJ1-1, with TRBD1 identical over 8 bases. The CDR3 runs 17 residues. Germline CDR1 reads SNHLY; CDR2 reads FYNNEI. Unmatched junction bases numbered 13, after V lost 2 bases and J lost 5 bases. The CDR3 DNA reads TGTGCCAGCAGTGAACCCCTCGTGACAGGGGTGAGTACTGAAGCTTTCTTT. It encodes CASSEPLVTGVSTEAFF. Based on the CDR3 plus reference TRBV2 and TRBJ1-1, the full variable domain is EPEVTQTPSHQVTQMGQEVILRCVPISNHLYFYWYRQILGQKVEFLVSFYNNEISEKSEIFDDQFSVERPDGSNFTLKIRSTKLEDSAMYFCASSEPLVTGVSTEAFFGQGTRLTVV.

This rearrangement joins TRBV27 to TRBJ1-1, with D unclear. The CDR3 totals 14 residues. V lost 4 bases and J lost 0, with 9 bases in between. CDR1 is MNHEY and CDR2 is SMNVEV in the germline V gene (reference sequence). CDR3 DNA: TGTGCCAGCAGTTGGAGAGGGATGAACACTGAAGCTTTCTTT. This gives the protein CASSWRGMNTEAFF.

The V call is TRBV5-4, the J call TRBJ2-1; 10 bases align to TRBD1. The CDR3 has 15 residues. CDR1 and CDR2 (germline): SGHNT, YYREEE (reference sequence). V was pared by 5 bases and J by 1 base, with 3 bases of the junction left unmatched. In DNA form, the CDR3 reads TGTGCCAGCAGGGCGGGACAGGGGTCCTACAATGAGCAGTTCTTC. This sequence encodes CASRAGQGSYNEQFF.

The chain combines TRBV5-4 with TRBJ1-3; D perhaps matches TRBD1 (6 bases). This CDR3 has 17 residues. Germline assignment: CDR1 SGHNT and CDR2 YYREEE (reference sequence). V was trimmed by 0 bases and J by 0 bases, leaving 13 bases between them. The CDR3 is CASSLGGRGSSGNTIYF. CDR3 in DNA: TGTGCCAGCAGCTTGGGGGGGAGGGGGAGCTCTGGAAACACCATATATTTT.

The chain is built from TRBV2 and TRBJ1-6; TRBD1 matches 9 bases. V lost 5 bases to trimming and J lost 8 bases; unmatched junction nucleotides: 4. Germline V CDR1 and CDR2: SNHLY, FYNNEI. The CDR3 consists of 14 residues. The CDR3 region is CASSYRGPDSPLHF. The CDR3 DNA reads as TGTGCCAGCAGTTACAGGGGGCCGGATTCACCCCTCCACTTT. Combining the CDR3 with reference TRBV2 and TRBJ1-6 gives the whole variable domain EPEVTQTPSHQVTQMGQEVILRCVPISNHLYFYWYRQILGQKVEFLVSFYNNEISEKSEIFDDQFSVERPDGSNFTLKIRSTKLEDSAMYFCASSYRGPDSPLHFGNGTRLTVT.

CDR3 DNA sequence: TGTGCCAGCAGCTCGGAGTTCGGGACAGGCGGTTCTAGGGAGCAGTTCTTC. It encodes CASSSEFGTGGSREQFF. The genes are TRBV11-1 and TRBJ2-1, with 8 bases aligning to TRBD1. The CDR3 covers 17 residues. Per germline, CDR1 SGHAT and CDR2 FQDESV (reference sequence). The trim removed 4 bases at V and 10 bases at J, leaving 18 bases unmatched.

The chain has TRBV11-2 and TRBJ1-3; D is perhaps TRBD1 (5 bases). From germline, CDR1 is SGHAT and CDR2 FQNNGV. Trimming removed 5 bases at V and 2 bases at J, with 16 bases between. This CDR3 has 16 amino acids. In DNA, the CDR3 is TGTGCCAGCAGCCTCTACTCGGGGGGGGCTGGAAACACCATATATTTT. Protein product: CASSLYSGGAGNTIYF.

This clone is a singleton in its sample. The CDR3 DNA reads as TGTGCCAGCAGCGGCCGGGACAGGGTTTTATTAGGCTCTGGAAACACCATATATTTT. It encodes CASSGRDRVLLGSGNTIYF. V usage is TRBV7-6 and J usage is TRBJ1-3, with 9 bases that match TRBD1. With V trimmed by 5 bases and J by 0 bases, 14 bases remained unmatched. Germline-derived CDR1 and CDR2 are SGHVS and FNYEAQ. The CDR3 is made up of 19 amino acids.

The rearrangement uses TRBV4-1 and TRBJ2-2, with 9 bases aligning to TRBD2. Per the germline V gene, CDR1 is MGHRA and CDR2 is YSYEKL. This CDR3 is 16 amino acids long. The V and J ends lost 4 bases and 1 base, in that order; junction bases with no gene match: 4. DNA for the CDR3: TGCGCCAGCAGCCCCCTAGCGGGACAGAACACCGGGGAGCTGTTTTTT. This encodes CASSPLAGQNTGELFF.

The chain has TRBV5-8 and TRBJ2-1, with D perhaps TRBD2 (6 bases). Per the germline V gene, CDR1 is SGHTS and CDR2 is YDEGEE. V was shortened by 4 bases and J by 15 bases, with 14 bases between the two germline ends. The CDR3 is 11 residues long. CDR3 amino acids: CASSPWEAAFF. CDR3 DNA sequence: TGTGCCAGCAGCCCTTGGGAGGCAGCGTTCTTC.

This chain uses TRBV5-1 with TRBJ1-1; 10 positions match TRBD1. The CDR3 spans 15 residues. CDR1 and CDR2 from the germline V gene are SGHRS and YFSETQ. Germline trimming cut 2 bases from V and 6 bases from J; bases unmatched to any gene: 7. CDR3 amino acids: CASSLNPGQGAEAFF. In DNA, the CDR3 is TGCGCCAGCAGCTTAAACCCCGGACAGGGGGCTGAAGCTTTCTTT.

The chain recombines TRBV18 with TRBJ1-5; 8 bases are a match to TRBD1. This CDR3 contains 16 residues. The V gene end was trimmed by 5 bases and the J gene end by 15 bases; junction bases not matched to a gene: 21. Germline CDR1 KGHSH, CDR2 LQKENI. The CDR3 loop reads CASSVDPLSLTGEGHF. For the CDR3, the DNA is TGTGCCAGCTCAGTTGACCCTTTGAGCTTGACAGGGGAAGGGCATTTT.

The chain employs TRBV4-3 and TRBJ2-3; 8 bases line up with TRBD2. V shed 7 bases, J shed 2 bases, and the junction held 8 bases outside the gene matches. Germline V lookup: CDR1 LGHNA, CDR2 YSLEER. The CDR3 runs 15 residues. The CDR3 DNA is TGCGCCAGCAAGCGTAGCGGGATCGACACAGATACGCAGTATTTT. Residues: CASKRSGIDTDTQYF.

The V gene is TRBV7-2, the J gene TRBJ2-7, with 11 bases aligning to TRBD2. V lost 2 bases, J lost 0 bases, and 9 bases stayed unmatched. The germline gives CDR1 SGHTA, CDR2 FQGNSA. The CDR3 runs to 18 residues. The CDR3 reads CASSLRLAGGLSSYEQYF. The CDR3 DNA follows: TGTGCCAGCAGCTTACGTCTAGCGGGGGGCCTGAGCTCCTACGAGCAGTACTTC.

This clone was seen more than once but under ten times. At one of its ends the junction is not consistent with the germline gene, which may arise from a read error. The V gene is TRBV7-9, the J gene TRBJ1-5; TRBD1 matches at 7 bases. The CDR3 extends over 14 amino acids. CDR1 is SEHNR and CDR2 is FQNEAQ in the germline V gene (reference sequence). CDR3 sequence reads: CSSSSQGNNQPQHF. The DNA for the CDR3 is TGTTCCAGCAGCTCACAGGGGAACAATCAGCCCCAGCATTTT.

This sequence joins TRBV27 and TRBJ2-2, with 9 bases fitting TRBD1. CDR3 length: 16 residues. The ends lost 7 bases at V and 5 bases at J; junction bases unmatched: 11. CDR1 and CDR2 from the germline V gene are MNHEY and SMNVEV (reference sequence). CDR3 sequence (DNA): TGTGCCAGCAATACACAGGGACAGGGTTTGACCGGGGAGCTGTTTTTT. Its protein product is CASNTQGQGLTGELFF.

J is TRBJ2-5 and V is TRBV2, with TRBD2 matching over 9 bases. Per the germline V gene, CDR1 is SNHLY and CDR2 is FYNNEI. V lost 1 base, J lost 4 bases, and 4 bases stayed unmatched. This CDR3 contains 15 residues. The CDR3 region has the DNA TGTGCCAGCAGTGAAGAGGGCGGGAGGGGAGAGACCCAGTACTTC. Its translation: CASSEEGGRGETQYF.

The chain employs TRBV28 and TRBJ2-2; no reliable D call. The CDR3 is 16 residues long. Trimming stripped 6 bases from V and 0 bases from J, with 14 bases between. Germline V CDR1 and CDR2: MDHEN, SYDVKM. The CDR3 DNA follows: TGTGCCAGCAGCTCTTTGTCCCACACGAACACCGGGGAGCTGTTTTTT. Amino acid sequence: CASSSLSHTNTGELFF.

The V and J genes are TRBV27 and TRBJ2-7; the match to TRBD1 covers 7 bases. CDR3 length: 15 amino acids. J was trimmed by 2 bases and V by 6 bases; bases with no gene match: 10. Per the germline V gene, CDR1 is MNHEY and CDR2 is SMNVEV (reference sequence). CDR3 sequence reads: CASSPSGQVTYEQYF. CDR3 bases: TGTGCCAGCAGCCCCTCCGGACAGGTTACCTACGAGCAGTACTTC.

A few counts support this clone. The same CDR3 can be traced to other DNA sequences in this sample. V and J are TRBV4-3 and TRBJ2-7; 8 positions agree with TRBD1. V was clipped by 3 bases and J by 0 bases; unmatched bases: 4. This CDR3 has 15 amino acids. Per germline, CDR1 LGHNA and CDR2 YSLEER. DNA for the CDR3: TGCGCCAGCAGCCACTCCGGGACAGGCTCCTACGAGCAGTACTTC. Protein: CASSHSGTGSYEQYF.

The rearrangement uses TRBV7-2 and TRBJ2-7; TRBD1 aligns across 7 bases. Trimming removed 5 bases from V and 1 base from J; junction bases left unmatched: 5. The CDR3 is 14 amino acids. CDR1 and CDR2 (germline): SGHTA, FQGNSA. The chain's CDR3 is CASSPGQLSYEQYF. CDR3 DNA: TGTGCCAGCAGCCCGGGACAGTTATCCTACGAGCAGTACTTC.

This clone has just a few counts. The chain has TRBV6-5 and TRBJ2-2; 9 nucleotides match TRBD1. CDR3 length: 16 residues. Germline trimming cut 4 bases from V and 7 bases from J; bases unmatched to any gene: 10. Germline CDR1 MNHEY, CDR2 SVGAGI. CDR3 loop: CASSSIPGQGSGELFF. The CDR3 DNA follows: TGTGCCAGCAGTTCTATTCCGGGACAGGGTAGCGGGGAGCTGTTTTTT.

The chain recombines TRBV5-4 with TRBJ2-5; 12 bases line up with TRBD2. The junction had 9 bases not matched to a gene; V was cut back by 4 bases and J by 5 bases. Germline lookup yields CDR1 SGHNT and CDR2 YYREEE (reference sequence). The CDR3 sequence is 16 residues long. CDR3 amino acids: CASSPRLAGARETQYF. CDR3 nucleotide sequence: TGTGCCAGCAGCCCCCGACTAGCGGGGGCCAGGGAGACCCAGTACTTC.